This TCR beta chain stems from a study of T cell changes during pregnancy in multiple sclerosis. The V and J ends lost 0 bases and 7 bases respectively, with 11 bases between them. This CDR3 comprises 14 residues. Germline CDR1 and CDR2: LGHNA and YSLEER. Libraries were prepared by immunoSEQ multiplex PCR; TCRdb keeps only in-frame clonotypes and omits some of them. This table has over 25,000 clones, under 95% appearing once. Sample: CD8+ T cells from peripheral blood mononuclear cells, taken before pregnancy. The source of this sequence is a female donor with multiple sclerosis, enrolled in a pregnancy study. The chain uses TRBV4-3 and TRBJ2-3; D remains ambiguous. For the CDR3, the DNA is TGCGCCAGCAGCCAAGATACGTTTGAGTATACGCAGTATTTT. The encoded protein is CASSQDTFEYTQYF.